The rows below give T cell receptor beta chains drawn from one sample of a study of Graves' ophthalmopathy and Graves' hyperthyroidism. Via MiXCR, TCRdb re-called the multiplex PCR reads, giving one row per CDR3 protein. The sample has about 660,000 distinct CDR3 sequences; about 41% are singletons. The source material was peripheral blood. The receptors were sampled from an adult man with Graves' ophthalmopathy. Each CDR3 is given without its conserved first and last residue. Each record gives: J gene, V gene, CDR3 protein.

>TRBJ1-2|TRBV6-1
AGQGTYGYT
>TRBJ1-6|TRBV10-3
ASRGVNNSPLH
>TRBJ1-1|TRBV20-1
SARDGGGLNTEAF
>TRBJ2-7|TRBV10-3
ASARVPVADEQY
>TRBJ1-2|TRBV7-2
ASRRTGGKEYGYT
>TRBJ2-1|TRBV10-3
ASATSGFSSYNEQF
>TRBJ2-7|TRBV27
ASSLRWERTYEQY
>TRBJ2-2|TRBV24-1
ATRQMNTGELF
>TRBJ1-6|TRBV2
ASSFARTGVSPLH
>TRBJ2-1|TRBV2
ASSASYNEQF
>TRBJ2-7|TRBV20-1
SASGSYEQY
>TRBJ1-2|TRBV7-2
ASSSKGGYGYT
>TRBJ1-4|TRBV5-1
ASSITAGQGGEKLF
>TRBJ1-5|TRBV7-6
ASASGPESNQPQH
>TRBJ2-7|TRBV5-6
ASSAPGHSYEQY
>TRBJ2-2|TRBV7-9
ASSLVLGIVLHTGELF
>TRBJ2-7|TRBV2
ASSGGRGTGLYEQY
>TRBJ2-2|TRBV5-1
ASSTGLTHTGELF
>TRBJ2-7|TRBV7-6
ASSLWGAYYEQY
>TRBJ1-6|TRBV6-5
ASRGGQGNSPLH
>TRBJ2-5|TRBV10-3
AISSQGGGQETQY
>TRBJ2-6|TRBV5-5
ASSAIGVSSGANVLT
>TRBJ1-4|TRBV19
ASSINRGTNEKLF
>TRBJ1-5|TRBV7-9
ASSPTGIQPQH
>TRBJ1-1|TRBV29-1
SVEDRARGITGAEAF
>TRBJ2-7|TRBV7-2
ASSLVQNEQY
>TRBJ1-2|TRBV10-3
ASSEADRGRSNYGYT
>TRBJ2-7|TRBV20-1
SARSATGDQEQY
>TRBJ2-7|TRBV7-8
ASSQPSGTGEPYEQY
>TRBJ2-5|TRBV7-2
ASSRGADKLPQY
>TRBJ2-2|TRBV7-8
ASSWRFETGGNTGELF
>TRBJ1-4|TRBV4-1
ASSQVPNEKLF
>TRBJ2-2|TRBV27
ASSWSVTSGGELF
>TRBJ1-1|TRBV19
ASKGNQNTEAF
>TRBJ2-2|TRBV2
ASSDGPYTGELF
>TRBJ2-6|TRBV12-3/TRBV12-4
ASTTRDIGEEAGANVLT